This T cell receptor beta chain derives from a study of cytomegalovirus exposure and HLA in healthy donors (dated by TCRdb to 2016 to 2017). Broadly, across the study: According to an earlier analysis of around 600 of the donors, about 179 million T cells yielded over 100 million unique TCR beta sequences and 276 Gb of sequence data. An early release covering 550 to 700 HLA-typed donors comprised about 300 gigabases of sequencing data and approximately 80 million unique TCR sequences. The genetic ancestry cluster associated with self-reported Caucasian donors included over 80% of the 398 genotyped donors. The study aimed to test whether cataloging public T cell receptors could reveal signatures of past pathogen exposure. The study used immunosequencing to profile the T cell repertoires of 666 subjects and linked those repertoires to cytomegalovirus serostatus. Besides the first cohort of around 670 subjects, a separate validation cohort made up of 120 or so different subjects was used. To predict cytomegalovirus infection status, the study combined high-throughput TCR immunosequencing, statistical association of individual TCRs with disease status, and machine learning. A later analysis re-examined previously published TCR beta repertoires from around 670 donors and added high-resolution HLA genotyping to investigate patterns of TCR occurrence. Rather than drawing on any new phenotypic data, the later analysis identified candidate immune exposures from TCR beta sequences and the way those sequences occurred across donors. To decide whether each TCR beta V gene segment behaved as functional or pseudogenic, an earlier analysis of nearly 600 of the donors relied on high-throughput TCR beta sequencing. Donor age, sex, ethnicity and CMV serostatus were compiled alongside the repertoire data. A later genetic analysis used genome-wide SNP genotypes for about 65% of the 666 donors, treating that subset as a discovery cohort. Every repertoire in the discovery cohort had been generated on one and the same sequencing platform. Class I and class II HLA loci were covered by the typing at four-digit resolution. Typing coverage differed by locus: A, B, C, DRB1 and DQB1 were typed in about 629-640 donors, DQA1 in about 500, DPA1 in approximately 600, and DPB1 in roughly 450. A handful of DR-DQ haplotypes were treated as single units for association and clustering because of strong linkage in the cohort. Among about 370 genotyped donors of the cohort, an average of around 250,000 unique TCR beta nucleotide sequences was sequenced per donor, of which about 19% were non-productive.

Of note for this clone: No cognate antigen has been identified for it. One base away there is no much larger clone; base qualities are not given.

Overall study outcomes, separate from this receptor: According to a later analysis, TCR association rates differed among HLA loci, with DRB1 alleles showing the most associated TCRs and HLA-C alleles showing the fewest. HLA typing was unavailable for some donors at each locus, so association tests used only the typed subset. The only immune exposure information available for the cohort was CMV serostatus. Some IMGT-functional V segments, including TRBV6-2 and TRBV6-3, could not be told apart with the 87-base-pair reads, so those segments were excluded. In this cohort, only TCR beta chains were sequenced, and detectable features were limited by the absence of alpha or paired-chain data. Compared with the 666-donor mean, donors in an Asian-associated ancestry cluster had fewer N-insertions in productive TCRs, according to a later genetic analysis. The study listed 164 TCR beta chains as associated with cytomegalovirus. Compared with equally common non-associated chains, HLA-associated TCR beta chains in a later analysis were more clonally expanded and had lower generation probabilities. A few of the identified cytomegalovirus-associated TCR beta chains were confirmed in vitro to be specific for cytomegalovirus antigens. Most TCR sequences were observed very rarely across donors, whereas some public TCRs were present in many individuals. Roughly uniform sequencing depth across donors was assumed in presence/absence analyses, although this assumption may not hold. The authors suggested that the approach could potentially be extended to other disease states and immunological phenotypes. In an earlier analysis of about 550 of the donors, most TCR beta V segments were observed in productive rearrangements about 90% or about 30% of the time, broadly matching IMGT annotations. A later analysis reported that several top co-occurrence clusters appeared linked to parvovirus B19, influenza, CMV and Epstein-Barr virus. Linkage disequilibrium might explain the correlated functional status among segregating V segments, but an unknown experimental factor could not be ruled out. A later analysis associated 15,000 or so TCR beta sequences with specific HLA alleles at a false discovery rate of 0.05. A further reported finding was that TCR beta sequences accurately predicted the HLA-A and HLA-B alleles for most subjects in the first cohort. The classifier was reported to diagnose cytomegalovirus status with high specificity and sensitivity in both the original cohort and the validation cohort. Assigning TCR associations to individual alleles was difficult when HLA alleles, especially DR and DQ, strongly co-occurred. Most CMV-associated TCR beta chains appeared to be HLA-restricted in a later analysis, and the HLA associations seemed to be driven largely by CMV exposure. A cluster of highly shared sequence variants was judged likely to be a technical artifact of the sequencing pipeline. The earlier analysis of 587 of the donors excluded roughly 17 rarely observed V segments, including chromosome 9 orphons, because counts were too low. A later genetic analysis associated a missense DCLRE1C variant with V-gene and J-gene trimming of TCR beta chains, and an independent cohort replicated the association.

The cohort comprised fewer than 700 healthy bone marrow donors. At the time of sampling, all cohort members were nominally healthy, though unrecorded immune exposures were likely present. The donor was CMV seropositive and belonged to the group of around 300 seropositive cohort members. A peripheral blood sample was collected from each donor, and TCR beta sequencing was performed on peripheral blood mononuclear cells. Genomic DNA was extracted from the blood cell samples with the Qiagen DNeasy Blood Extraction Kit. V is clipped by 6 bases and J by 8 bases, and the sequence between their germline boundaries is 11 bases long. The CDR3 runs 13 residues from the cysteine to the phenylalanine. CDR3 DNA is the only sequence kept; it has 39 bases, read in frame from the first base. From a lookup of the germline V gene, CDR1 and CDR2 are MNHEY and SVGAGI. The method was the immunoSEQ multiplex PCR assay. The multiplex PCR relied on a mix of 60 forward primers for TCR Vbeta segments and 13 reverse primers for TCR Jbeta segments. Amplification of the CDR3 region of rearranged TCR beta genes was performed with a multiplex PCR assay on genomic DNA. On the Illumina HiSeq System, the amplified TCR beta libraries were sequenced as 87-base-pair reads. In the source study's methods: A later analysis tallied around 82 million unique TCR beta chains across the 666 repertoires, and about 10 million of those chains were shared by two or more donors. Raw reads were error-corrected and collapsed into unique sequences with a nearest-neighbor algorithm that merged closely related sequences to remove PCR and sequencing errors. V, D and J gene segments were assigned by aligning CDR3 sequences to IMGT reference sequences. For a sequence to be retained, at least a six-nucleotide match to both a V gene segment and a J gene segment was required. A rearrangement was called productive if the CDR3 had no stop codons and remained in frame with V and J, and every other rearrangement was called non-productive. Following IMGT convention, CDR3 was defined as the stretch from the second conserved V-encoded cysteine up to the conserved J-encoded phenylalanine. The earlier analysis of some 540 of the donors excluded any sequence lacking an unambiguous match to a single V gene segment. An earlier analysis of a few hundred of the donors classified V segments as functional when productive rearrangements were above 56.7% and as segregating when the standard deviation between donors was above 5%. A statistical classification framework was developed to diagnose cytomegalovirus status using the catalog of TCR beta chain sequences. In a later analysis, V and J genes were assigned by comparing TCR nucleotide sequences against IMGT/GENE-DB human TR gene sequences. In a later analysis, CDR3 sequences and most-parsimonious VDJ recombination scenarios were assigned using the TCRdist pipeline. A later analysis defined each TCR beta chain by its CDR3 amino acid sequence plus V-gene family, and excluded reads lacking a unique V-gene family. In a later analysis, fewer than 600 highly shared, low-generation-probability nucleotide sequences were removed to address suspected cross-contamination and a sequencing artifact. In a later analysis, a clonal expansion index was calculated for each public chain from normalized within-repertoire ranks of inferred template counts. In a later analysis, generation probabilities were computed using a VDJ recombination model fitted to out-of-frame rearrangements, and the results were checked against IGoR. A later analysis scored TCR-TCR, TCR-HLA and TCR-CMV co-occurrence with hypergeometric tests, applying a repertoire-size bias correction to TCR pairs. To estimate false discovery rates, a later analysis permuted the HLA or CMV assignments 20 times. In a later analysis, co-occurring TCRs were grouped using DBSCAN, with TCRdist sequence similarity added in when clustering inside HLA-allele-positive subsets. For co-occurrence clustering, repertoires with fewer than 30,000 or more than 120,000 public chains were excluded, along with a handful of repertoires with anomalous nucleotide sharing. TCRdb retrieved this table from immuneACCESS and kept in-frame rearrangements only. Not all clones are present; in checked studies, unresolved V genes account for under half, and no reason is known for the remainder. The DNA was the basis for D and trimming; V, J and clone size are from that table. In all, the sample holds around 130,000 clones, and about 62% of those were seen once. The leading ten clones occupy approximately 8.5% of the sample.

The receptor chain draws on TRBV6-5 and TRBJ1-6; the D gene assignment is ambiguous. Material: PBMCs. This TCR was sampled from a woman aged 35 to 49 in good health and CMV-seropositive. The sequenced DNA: TGTGCCAGCAGCCGGGCCGGGGATTCACCCCTCCACTTT. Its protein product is CASSRAGDSPLHF.